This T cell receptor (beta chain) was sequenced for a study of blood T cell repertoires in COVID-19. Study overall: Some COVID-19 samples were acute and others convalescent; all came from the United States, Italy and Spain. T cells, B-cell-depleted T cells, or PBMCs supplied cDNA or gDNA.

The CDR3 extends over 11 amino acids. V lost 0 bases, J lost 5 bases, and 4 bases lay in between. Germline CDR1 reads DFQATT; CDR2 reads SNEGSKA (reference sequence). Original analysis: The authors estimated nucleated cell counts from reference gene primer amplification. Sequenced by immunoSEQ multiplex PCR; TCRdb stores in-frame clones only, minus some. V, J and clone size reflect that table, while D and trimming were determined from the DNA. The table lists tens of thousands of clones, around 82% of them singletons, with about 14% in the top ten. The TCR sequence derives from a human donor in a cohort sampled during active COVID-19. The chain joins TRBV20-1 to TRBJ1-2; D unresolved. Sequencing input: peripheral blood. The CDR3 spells CSARDGYGYTF. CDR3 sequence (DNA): TGCAGTGCTAGAGACGGTTATGGCTACACCTTC.